This TCR beta chain is drawn from a study of immune evolution from preneoplasia to lung adenocarcinoma. Study findings and constraints: Compared with EGFR-mutant or double wild-type lesions, KRAS-mutant nodules were more clonal.

Concerning this clone: Its specificity is not known.

Generated by immunoSEQ multiplex PCR, the TCRdb table keeps only in-frame clones and is missing some. The data show tens of thousands of clones, approximately 80% seen once. This clonotype originated in a person aged 55 to 70 with lung adenocarcinoma. Specimen: FFPE invasive lung adenocarcinoma tissue.

The CDR3 spells CASSLGGGKGAFF. The CDR3 DNA reads as TGTGCCAGCAGCTTAGGAGGGGGAAAGGGGGCTTTCTTT. This chain joins TRBV11-3 and TRBJ1-1, with a tentative D call TRBD1 (6 bases). CDR1 and CDR2 from the germline V gene are SGHNT and YENEEA. This CDR3 comprises 13 residues. V lost 1 base and J lost 11, with 14 bases in between.